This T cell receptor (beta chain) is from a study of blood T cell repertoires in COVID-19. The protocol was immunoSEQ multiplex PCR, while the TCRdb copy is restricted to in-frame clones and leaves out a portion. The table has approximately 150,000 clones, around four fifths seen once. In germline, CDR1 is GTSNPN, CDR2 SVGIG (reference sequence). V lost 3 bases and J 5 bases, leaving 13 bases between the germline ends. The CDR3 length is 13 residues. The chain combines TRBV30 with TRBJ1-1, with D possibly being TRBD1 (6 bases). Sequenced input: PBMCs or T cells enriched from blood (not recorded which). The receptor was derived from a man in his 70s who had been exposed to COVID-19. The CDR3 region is CAWRGSGETEAFF. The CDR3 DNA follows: TGTGCCTGGAGGGGATCAGGGGAAACTGAAGCTTTCTTT.